The clone carrying this T cell receptor (beta chain) was recorded a few times. This sample stems from a study of T-cell memory formation after mild COVID-19. Germline loops: CDR1 SGHAT, CDR2 FQNNGV. V lost 1 base to trimming and J lost 10 bases, with 13 bases between them. The length of the CDR3 is 13 residues. 5'RACE with constant-segment primers yielded barcoded, UMI-tagged TCR alpha and TCR beta cDNA libraries. TCRdb reanalysed the 5' RACE reads using MiXCR and keeps one entry per CDR3 protein. Here the sample spans some 110,000 distinct CDR3 sequences, roughly 12% being singletons. This receptor was taken from an adult woman who had mild COVID-19 (a few samples of this study predate the infection). Cell type and time point are not known. The sequenced material came from PBMCs or a T cell subset sorted from them (not recorded which). The chain has TRBV11-2 and TRBJ1-1; possibly TRBD1 for D (5 bases). This CDR3 is CASSLAGTGRAFF. The CDR3 nucleotides are TGTGCCAGCAGCTTAGCTGGTACAGGTAGAGCTTTCTTT.